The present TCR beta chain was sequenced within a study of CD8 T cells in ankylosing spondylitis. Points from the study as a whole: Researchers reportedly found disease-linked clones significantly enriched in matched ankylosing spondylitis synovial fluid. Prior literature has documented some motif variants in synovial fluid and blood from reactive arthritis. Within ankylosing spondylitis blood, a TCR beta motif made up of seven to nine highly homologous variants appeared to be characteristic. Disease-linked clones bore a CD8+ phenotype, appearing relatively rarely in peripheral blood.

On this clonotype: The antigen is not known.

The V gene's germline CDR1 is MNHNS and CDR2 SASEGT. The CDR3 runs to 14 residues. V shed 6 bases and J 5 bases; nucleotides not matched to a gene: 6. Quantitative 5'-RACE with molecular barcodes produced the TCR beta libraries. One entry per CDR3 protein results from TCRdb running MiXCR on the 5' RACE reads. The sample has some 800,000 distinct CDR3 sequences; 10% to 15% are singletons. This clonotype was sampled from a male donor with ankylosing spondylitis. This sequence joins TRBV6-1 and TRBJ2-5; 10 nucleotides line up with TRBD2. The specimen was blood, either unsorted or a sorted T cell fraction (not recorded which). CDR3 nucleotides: TGTGCCAGCAGGCTAGCGGGAGCGAAGGAGACCCAGTACTTC. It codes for CASRLAGAKETQYF.